This T cell receptor (beta chain) was captured in a study of blood T cell repertoires in COVID-19. Looking at the study overall: COVID-19 samples from acute and convalescent phases originated in the United States, Italy and Spain.

This CDR3 region has 14 residues. Trimming removed 1 base at V and 4 bases at J, with 7 bases between. CDR1 and CDR2 from the germline V gene are MGHRA and YSYEKL. This clone was seen a single time. In the original workflow: Reference gene primer amplification yielded estimated nucleated cell counts. Generated by immunoSEQ multiplex PCR, the TCRdb table keeps only in-frame clones and is missing some. The V and J calls and clone size come from that table; D and trimming were worked out from the DNA. This sample has 140,000 or so clones; about 80% occur once, and the top ten carry 9.2%. Sequencing input: PBMCs or T cells enriched from blood (not recorded which). The rearrangement links TRBV4-1 to TRBJ1-4, with D hard to call. The TCR sequence derives from a man aged 50-59 years who had recovered from COVID-19. The CDR3 DNA reads TGCGCCAGCAGCCAAGTAAACTTTAATGAAAAACTGTTTTTT. It specifies CASSQVNFNEKLFF.